A single sample gave rise to the 16 T cell receptor beta chains below, sequenced in a study of PD-1 blockade in classical Hodgkin lymphoma. The time point was: cycle 4 day 1 (C4D1), after around six weeks of nivolumab. Patients all relapsed after autologous stem cell transplantation, and there was variation in brentuximab vedotin exposure. Libraries were prepared by immunoSEQ multiplex PCR; TCRdb keeps only in-frame clonotypes and omits some of them. Of 28,000 or so clones listed, 55% to 85% were seen once; the top ten hold approximately 3.5%. Sequencing used peripheral blood mononuclear cells (PBMCs), obtained before the fourth cycle of nivolumab. The receptor source for this set is a human donor with classical Hodgkin lymphoma.

This chain connects TRBV4-2 to TRBJ2-3; the match to TRBD1 covers 9 bases. Germline CDR1 reads LGHNA; CDR2 reads YNFKEQ. CDR3 length: 13 amino acids. V gave up 4 bases and J gave up 4 bases; unmatched junction bases: 0. The CDR3 nucleotides are TGTGCCAGCAGCCGGGACAGGGCAGATACGCAGTATTTT. It encodes CASSRDRADTQYF.

The V gene is TRBV27, the J gene TRBJ2-5; D is uncertain. The CDR3 loop spans 13 amino acids. Trimming shortened V by 2 bases and J by 2 bases, and 6 bases separated the two germline ends. Germline V gene sequence: CDR1 MNHEY, CDR2 SMNVEV (reference sequence). CDR3 sequence: CASSLRPQETQYF. CDR3 DNA sequence: TGTGCCAGCAGTTTAAGGCCGCAAGAGACCCAGTACTTC.

The J gene is TRBJ2-7, the V gene TRBV4-3; TRBD2 matches 7 bases. Looked up from germline, CDR1 is LGHNA and CDR2 is YSLEER. Trimming took 0 bases from V and 4 from J; bases not matched to a gene: 6. The CDR3 sequence is 15 residues long. Written as DNA, the CDR3 is TGCGCCAGCAGCCAAGACGCGGGCGGGAGTTACGAGCAGTACTTC. Amino acid sequence: CASSQDAGGSYEQYF.

V gene TRBV7-9 combines with J gene TRBJ1-2, with unresolved D. Germline V gene lookup returns CDR1 SEHNR and CDR2 FQNEAQ (reference sequence). Deletions cut 5 bases from V and 2 bases from J, with 3 bases between. The CDR3 has 11 amino acids. CDR3 region: CASSTNYGYTF. As DNA, the CDR3 is TGTGCCAGCAGCACCAACTATGGCTACACCTTC.

The CDR3 DNA follows: TGCGCCAGCACACGACTAGCGGGAGGGCCGAGCTACGAGCAGTACTTC. This gives the protein CASTRLAGGPSYEQYF. The genes are TRBV5-1 and TRBJ2-7, with 14 bases identical to TRBD2. Germline trimming cut 6 bases from V and 3 bases from J; bases unmatched to any gene: 8. Germline-derived CDR1 and CDR2 are SGHRS and YFSETQ. The CDR3 is made up of 16 amino acids.

This sequence joins TRBV7-2 and TRBJ1-2, with 9 bases that match TRBD1. The CDR3 spans 13 residues. Germline trimming cut 5 bases from V and 4 bases from J; bases unmatched to any gene: 2. Per germline, CDR1 SGHTA and CDR2 FQGNSA. Here the CDR3 DNA reads TGTGCCAGCAGCCTGGGACAGGGCTATGGCTACACCTTC. Residues: CASSLGQGYGYTF.

This chain links TRBV2 with TRBJ2-5; D is unclear. Trimming took off 4 bases at V and 2 bases at J, with 17 bases between the two ends. From germline, CDR1 is SNHLY and CDR2 FYNNEI. The CDR3 extends over 16 amino acids. In DNA, the CDR3 is TGTGCCAGCAGTGGGCTCACCTCCTCCCCTCAAGAGACCCAGTACTTC. Amino acid sequence: CASSGLTSSPQETQYF. Filled out from reference TRBV2 and TRBJ2-5, the complete variable domain reads EPEVTQTPSHQVTQMGQEVILRCVPISNHLYFYWYRQILGQKVEFLVSFYNNEISEKSEIFDDQFSVERPDGSNFTLKIRSTKLEDSAMYFCASSGLTSSPQETQYFGPGTRLLVL.

The V and J genes are TRBV10-3 and TRBJ2-7; D is tentatively TRBD1 or TRBD2 (5 bases each). This CDR3 spans 14 amino acids. Trimming removed 8 bases at V and 7 bases at J, with 21 bases between. Germline V lookup: CDR1 ENHRY, CDR2 SYGVKD. CDR3 protein: CAIAPGPQLGEQYF. The CDR3 DNA follows: TGTGCCATCGCCCCGGGACCTCAGTTGGGAGAGCAGTACTTC.

The CDR3 sequence is CASSSLAGAEKLFF. In nucleotides, the CDR3 is TGTGCCAGCAGTTCCCTGGCAGGGGCCGAAAAACTGTTTTTT. V and J are TRBV27 and TRBJ1-4, with D perhaps TRBD1 (6 bases). This CDR3 is built from 14 residues. V was pared by 4 bases and J by 8 bases, with 14 bases between. The germline V gene has CDR1 MNHEY and CDR2 SMNVEV (reference sequence). Supplemented by reference TRBV27 and TRBJ1-4, the full variable domain reads EAQVTQNPRYLITVTGKKLTVTCSQNMNHEYMSWYRQDPGLGLRQIYYSMNVEVTDKGDVPEGYKVSRKEKRNFPLILESPSPNQTSLYFCASSSLAGAEKLFFGSGTQLSVL.

The table lists this clone with a few counts. The rearrangement uses TRBV28 and TRBJ2-5; a weak D match, TRBD1 (7 bases). V was shortened by 5 bases and J by 2 bases, with 15 bases between the two germline ends. From germline, CDR1 is MDHEN and CDR2 SYDVKM. This CDR3 contains 15 residues. For the CDR3, the DNA is TGTGCCAGCAGTCTCCAACAGGGGAGGCAAGAGACCCAGTACTTC. Translating gives CASSLQQGRQETQYF.

The chain combines TRBV28 with TRBJ1-5; D gene unclear. Deletions cut 1 base from V and 0 bases from J, with 22 bases between. This CDR3 is built from 20 residues. CDR1 MDHEN and CDR2 SYDVKM come from the germline V gene. In DNA form, the CDR3 reads TGTGCCAGCAGTTTATTACTATTTGTGGAGGAGGTTTATAGCAATCAGCCCCAGCATTTT. Translated, it gives CASSLLLFVEEVYSNQPQHF.

This clone occurred once. The rearrangement uses TRBV11-2 and TRBJ2-7; D gene uncertain. Germline lookup yields CDR1 SGHAT and CDR2 FQNNGV. Trimming shortened V by 5 bases and J by 3 bases, and 8 bases separated the two germline ends. The CDR3 loop spans 12 amino acids. The CDR3 protein is CASSPLFYEQYF. In DNA form, the CDR3 reads TGTGCCAGCAGCCCCCTTTTCTACGAGCAGTACTTC.

The chain links TRBV7-9 to TRBJ1-2; 9 nucleotides match TRBD1. There are 15 residues in the CDR3. Per the germline V gene, CDR1 is SEHNR and CDR2 is FQNEAQ (reference sequence). Unmatched junction bases numbered 7, after V lost 5 bases and J lost 3 bases. The CDR3 region has the DNA TGTGCCAGCAGCACGGGGGACAGGGTCGACTATGGCTACACCTTC. Translating it yields CASSTGDRVDYGYTF.

The chain joins TRBV4-1 to TRBJ1-4; TRBD1 is a possible D gene (6 bases). CDR1 MGHRA and CDR2 YSYEKL come from the germline V gene. The CDR3 covers 16 residues. Trimming shortened V by 0 bases and J by 4 bases, and 12 bases separated the two germline ends. The CDR3 region has the DNA TGCGCCAGCAGCCAAGACAGGGACATATATAATGAAAAACTGTTTTTT. Amino acid sequence: CASSQDRDIYNEKLFF.

J is TRBJ2-3 and V is TRBV30, with 7 nucleotides matching TRBD2. CDR1 and CDR2 (germline): GTSNPN, SVGIG (reference sequence). The CDR3 length is 14 residues. Unmatched junction bases numbered 4, after V lost 0 bases and J lost 4 bases. The CDR3 DNA reads TGTGCCTGGAGTGTTCTGGGGAGGGCAGATACGCAGTATTTT. Its protein product is CAWSVLGRADTQYF.

The J gene is TRBJ1-2, the V gene TRBV7-2; possibly TRBD1 for D (5 bases). The CDR3 length is 14 residues. V was trimmed by 0 bases and J by 8 bases, leaving 13 bases between them. CDR1 is SGHTA and CDR2 is FQGNSA in the germline V gene. CDR3 amino acids: CASSLARQGRGYTF. DNA of the CDR3: TGTGCCAGCAGCTTAGCGAGGCAGGGTAGGGGCTACACCTTC.